This is a list of T cell receptor beta chains from one sample in a study of T cells in Graves' hyperthyroidism and ophthalmopathy. A single record per CDR3 protein comes from TCRdb applying MiXCR to the multiplex PCR reads. The repertoire has about 560,000 distinct CDR3 sequences, 12% to 15% of them found once; the top ten carry about 15%. The sequencing input was blood. The receptors were gathered from a woman aged 35 to 49 with Graves' hyperthyroidism. The CDR3 runs from the conserved cysteine through the conserved F or W. Each record gives: V gene, J gene, clone size, D gene, CDR3 length, CDR3 protein, CDR3 DNA. The D gene is left open where the match is weak. Rows give clone size only sometimes, using once, few, many, or a class for an expanded clone.

v_gene: TRBV5-6
j_gene: TRBJ1-5
abundance: NA
d_gene: TRBD1
len: 17
CDR3aa: CASSRWDRGKGSQPQHF
CDR3nt: TGTGCCAGCAGCCGATGGGACAGGGGGAAAGGTTCTCAGCCCCAGCATTTT

v_gene: TRBV19
j_gene: TRBJ2-1
abundance: few
d_gene: TRBD1
len: 15
CDR3aa: CASTTRDRGYNEQFF
CDR3nt: TGTGCCAGTACCACCCGGGACAGGGGCTACAATGAGCAGTTCTTC

v_gene: TRBV11-3
j_gene: TRBJ1-1
abundance: many
d_gene: NA
len: 14
CDR3aa: CASSHYDGNTEAFF
CDR3nt: TGTGCCAGCAGCCATTACGACGGGAACACTGAAGCTTTCTTT

v_gene: TRBV9
j_gene: TRBJ1-2
abundance: few
d_gene: TRBD1
len: 16
CDR3aa: CASSITAGGDIYGYTF
CDR3nt: TGTGCCAGCAGCATCACCGCAGGGGGCGATATCTATGGCTACACCTTC

v_gene: TRBV18
j_gene: TRBJ2-3
abundance: many
d_gene: TRBD2
len: 18
CDR3aa: CASSPVSQLAASTDTQYF
CDR3nt: TGTGCCAGCTCACCAGTCTCCCAACTAGCGGCTAGCACAGATACGCAGTATTTT

v_gene: TRBV28
j_gene: TRBJ1-2
abundance: many
d_gene: TRBD1
len: 15
CDR3aa: CASSLSGQGFRGYTF
CDR3nt: TGTGCCAGCAGTTTATCGGGACAGGGGTTCAGGGGCTACACCTTC

v_gene: TRBV30
j_gene: TRBJ1-6
abundance: many
d_gene: NA
len: 13
CDR3aa: CAWNQALNSPLHF
CDR3nt: TGTGCCTGGAATCAGGCTCTTAATTCACCCCTCCACTTT

v_gene: TRBV3-1
j_gene: TRBJ2-5
abundance: NA
d_gene: NA
len: 14
CDR3aa: CASSQTGTQETQYF
CDR3nt: TGTGCCAGCAGCCAAACGGGGACCCAAGAGACCCAGTACTTC

v_gene: TRBV28
j_gene: TRBJ2-7
abundance: once
d_gene: NA
len: 17
CDR3aa: CASSLELGGEPPYEQYF
CDR3nt: TGTGCCAGCAGTTTGGAACTAGGGGGAGAGCCACCTTACGAGCAGTACTTC

v_gene: TRBV18
j_gene: TRBJ2-1
abundance: many
d_gene: TRBD2
len: 16
CDR3aa: CASSLGDSGRRNEQFF
CDR3nt: TGTGCCAGCTCACTGGGAGATAGCGGGAGGCGAAATGAGCAGTTCTTC

v_gene: TRBV5-5
j_gene: TRBJ1-4
abundance: many
d_gene: TRBD1
len: 15
CDR3aa: CASSSLTGTNEKLFF
CDR3nt: TGTGCCAGCAGCTCCTTGACAGGGACTAATGAAAAACTGTTTTTT

v_gene: TRBV24-1
j_gene: TRBJ2-1
abundance: NA
d_gene: NA
len: 13
CDR3aa: CATSDPGGTGHFF
CDR3nt: TGTGCCACCAGTGATCCCGGGGGTACAGGGCATTTCTTC

v_gene: TRBV3-1
j_gene: TRBJ1-2
abundance: many
d_gene: NA
len: 14
CDR3aa: CASSQAGRSYGYTF
CDR3nt: TGTGCCAGCAGCCAAGCTGGACGGTCCTATGGCTACACCTTC

v_gene: TRBV11-2
j_gene: TRBJ2-7
abundance: many
d_gene: TRBD2
len: 17
CDR3aa: CASRQVPSSGRSYEQYF
CDR3nt: TGTGCCAGCAGACAAGTCCCTTCGAGCGGGAGATCTTACGAGCAGTACTTC

v_gene: TRBV9
j_gene: TRBJ2-7
abundance: NA
d_gene: NA
len: 14
CDR3aa: CASSAIEGLDEQYF
CDR3nt: TGTGCCAGCAGCGCCATCGAGGGGCTCGACGAGCAGTACTTC

v_gene: TRBV19
j_gene: TRBJ2-5
abundance: NA
d_gene: TRBD1
len: 16
CDR3aa: CASSPYRGPRQETQYF
CDR3nt: TGTGCCAGTAGTCCCTACAGGGGGCCGAGGCAAGAGACCCAGTACTTC

v_gene: TRBV14
j_gene: TRBJ2-7
abundance: NA
d_gene: TRBD1
len: 15
CDR3aa: CASSQMGQGSGEQYF
CDR3nt: TGTGCCAGCAGCCAAATGGGACAGGGGAGCGGAGAGCAGTACTTC

v_gene: TRBV12-3/TRBV12-4
j_gene: TRBJ2-1
abundance: many
d_gene: TRBD2
len: 18
CDR3aa: CASSLSGGLFGGYNEQFF
CDR3nt: TGTGCCAGCAGTTTAAGTGGCGGACTGTTCGGGGGGTACAATGAGCAGTTCTTC

v_gene: TRBV5-1
j_gene: TRBJ1-2
abundance: NA
d_gene: NA
len: 16
CDR3aa: CASSSSRVPLNYGYTF
CDR3nt: TGCGCCAGCAGCTCCAGCAGAGTGCCTCTTAACTATGGCTACACCTTC

v_gene: TRBV19
j_gene: TRBJ2-7
abundance: NA
d_gene: TRBD2
len: 16
CDR3aa: CASSIGLAGSANEQYF
CDR3nt: TGTGCCAGTAGTATAGGACTAGCGGGATCCGCTAACGAGCAGTACTTC

v_gene: TRBV29-1
j_gene: TRBJ2-5
abundance: many
d_gene: TRBD1
len: 14
CDR3aa: CSVPGQGLRETQYF
CDR3nt: TGCAGCGTTCCGGGACAGGGGCTTAGAGAGACCCAGTACTTC

v_gene: TRBV27
j_gene: TRBJ1-5
abundance: NA
d_gene: TRBD1
len: 16
CDR3aa: CASSQSTGGGNQPQHF
CDR3nt: TGTGCCAGCAGTCAGTCGACAGGGGGCGGCAATCAGCCCCAGCATTTT

v_gene: TRBV7-8
j_gene: TRBJ1-1
abundance: many
d_gene: NA
len: 14
CDR3aa: CASSLASSGTEAFF
CDR3nt: TGTGCCAGCAGCTTAGCGTCCAGCGGGACTGAAGCTTTCTTT

v_gene: TRBV7-9
j_gene: TRBJ1-2
abundance: many
d_gene: NA
len: 13
CDR3aa: CASSLPQAYGYTF
CDR3nt: TGTGCCAGCAGCTTACCGCAGGCTTATGGCTACACCTTC

v_gene: TRBV6-5
j_gene: TRBJ2-2
abundance: many
d_gene: TRBD1
len: 17
CDR3aa: CASSYKSSGTATGELFF
CDR3nt: TGTGCCAGCAGTTACAAGTCGTCCGGGACAGCCACCGGGGAGCTGTTTTTT

v_gene: TRBV10-3
j_gene: TRBJ1-2
abundance: NA
d_gene: NA
len: 11
CDR3aa: CAISSGYGYTF
CDR3nt: TGTGCCATCTCCTCAGGGTATGGCTACACCTTC

v_gene: TRBV18
j_gene: TRBJ2-7
abundance: many
d_gene: NA
len: 13
CDR3aa: CASSRDGGYEQYF
CDR3nt: TGTGCCAGCTCACGGGACGGAGGCTACGAGCAGTACTTC

v_gene: TRBV19
j_gene: TRBJ2-1
abundance: few
d_gene: TRBD1
len: 16
CDR3aa: CASSMDDRGLENEQFF
CDR3nt: TGTGCCAGTAGTATGGACGACAGGGGGCTCGAGAATGAGCAGTTCTTC

v_gene: TRBV5-1
j_gene: TRBJ2-6
abundance: few
d_gene: NA
len: 16
CDR3aa: CASSLGNRAGANVLTF
CDR3nt: TGCGCCAGCAGCTTAGGCAACAGGGCTGGGGCCAACGTCCTGACTTTC

v_gene: TRBV20-1
j_gene: TRBJ2-5
abundance: few
d_gene: NA
len: 15
CDR3aa: CSARTGRGPQETQYF
CDR3nt: TGCAGTGCTAGGACGGGACGCGGGCCCCAAGAGACCCAGTACTTC

v_gene: TRBV5-1
j_gene: TRBJ2-6
abundance: NA
d_gene: NA
len: 18
CDR3aa: CASSLAGIGMTGANVLTF
CDR3nt: TGCGCCAGCAGCTTGGCGGGGATAGGGATGACTGGGGCCAACGTCCTGACTTTC

v_gene: TRBV7-3
j_gene: TRBJ2-1
abundance: many
d_gene: TRBD2
len: 17
CDR3aa: CASSFSGTSGSLNEQFF
CDR3nt: TGTGCCAGCAGCTTTTCCGGGACTAGCGGGAGTCTGAATGAGCAGTTCTTC

v_gene: TRBV6-1
j_gene: TRBJ2-2
abundance: few
d_gene: NA
len: 12
CDR3aa: CASSKDNGELFF
CDR3nt: TGTGCCAGCAGCAAGGACAACGGGGAGCTGTTTTTT

v_gene: TRBV12-3/TRBV12-4
j_gene: TRBJ2-7
abundance: many
d_gene: TRBD1
len: 14
CDR3aa: CASSSQGGWDEQYF
CDR3nt: TGTGCCAGCAGTTCACAGGGGGGATGGGACGAGCAGTACTTC

v_gene: TRBV5-1
j_gene: TRBJ2-1
abundance: many
d_gene: NA
len: 15
CDR3aa: CASSLGGHPYNEQFF
CDR3nt: TGCGCCAGCAGCCTCGGAGGGCACCCATACAATGAGCAGTTCTTC

v_gene: TRBV29-1
j_gene: TRBJ2-3
abundance: many
d_gene: TRBD2
len: 15
CDR3aa: CSVEPPSGSTDTQYF
CDR3nt: TGCAGCGTTGAACCCCCTAGCGGGTCCACAGATACGCAGTATTTT

v_gene: TRBV19
j_gene: TRBJ2-1
abundance: NA
d_gene: NA
len: 14
CDR3aa: CASREGGNLGEQFF
CDR3nt: TGTGCCAGTAGAGAAGGCGGGAATTTGGGTGAGCAGTTCTTC

v_gene: TRBV20-1
j_gene: TRBJ2-7
abundance: many
d_gene: TRBD2
len: 17
CDR3aa: CSASLAGGPSPRGEQYF
CDR3nt: TGCAGTGCTAGTTTAGCGGGAGGCCCTTCGCCGAGGGGGGAGCAGTACTTC

v_gene: TRBV10-3
j_gene: TRBJ1-1
abundance: NA
d_gene: NA
len: 13
CDR3aa: CAISSQKNTEAFF
CDR3nt: TGTGCCATCAGCTCGCAGAAGAACACTGAAGCTTTCTTT

v_gene: TRBV2
j_gene: TRBJ2-4
abundance: NA
d_gene: NA
len: 13
CDR3aa: CASSEFEGNIQYF
CDR3nt: TGTGCCAGCAGTGAATTTGAGGGAAACATTCAGTACTTC

v_gene: TRBV11-1
j_gene: TRBJ1-1
abundance: many
d_gene: NA
len: 13
CDR3aa: CASSLDTYTEAFF
CDR3nt: TGTGCCAGCAGCTTGGACACCTACACTGAAGCTTTCTTT

v_gene: TRBV7-7
j_gene: TRBJ1-5
abundance: NA
d_gene: NA
len: 12
CDR3aa: CASSRPGAPQHF
CDR3nt: TGTGCTAGCAGCCGACCCGGGGCGCCCCAGCATTTT

v_gene: TRBV6-2/TRBV6-3
j_gene: TRBJ2-3
abundance: NA
d_gene: NA
len: 14
CDR3aa: CASSYSLSTDTQYF
CDR3nt: TGTGCCAGCAGTTACTCGCTTAGCACAGATACGCAGTATTTT

v_gene: TRBV5-1
j_gene: TRBJ1-1
abundance: few
d_gene: NA
len: 13
CDR3aa: CASSLQGETEAFF
CDR3nt: TGCGCCAGCAGCTTACAGGGAGAAACTGAAGCTTTCTTT

v_gene: TRBV19
j_gene: TRBJ2-3
abundance: few
d_gene: NA
len: 16
CDR3aa: CASSGLSSSSTDTQYF
CDR3nt: TGTGCCAGTAGTGGACTGAGTAGCAGTAGCACAGATACGCAGTATTTT

v_gene: TRBV20-1
j_gene: TRBJ2-1
abundance: many
d_gene: TRBD2
len: 15
CDR3aa: CSANGEGLWYNEQFF
CDR3nt: TGCAGTGCTAATGGGGAGGGCCTATGGTACAATGAGCAGTTCTTC

v_gene: TRBV5-1
j_gene: TRBJ2-2
abundance: many
d_gene: TRBD2
len: 15
CDR3aa: CASARTSGSTGELFF
CDR3nt: TGCGCCAGCGCAAGGACTAGCGGGAGTACCGGGGAGCTGTTTTTT

v_gene: TRBV20-1
j_gene: TRBJ1-3
abundance: NA
d_gene: NA
len: 15
CDR3aa: CSASNPTGPGNTIYF
CDR3nt: TGCAGTGCTAGTAATCCCACTGGACCTGGAAACACCATATATTTT

v_gene: TRBV19
j_gene: TRBJ1-5
abundance: many
d_gene: TRBD1
len: 15
CDR3aa: CASSAGTGGVQPQHF
CDR3nt: TGTGCCAGTAGCGCTGGGACAGGGGGCGTTCAGCCCCAGCATTTT

v_gene: TRBV20-1
j_gene: TRBJ1-1
abundance: NA
d_gene: TRBD1
len: 12
CDR3aa: CSARGQGLLAFF
CDR3nt: TGCAGTGCTAGGGGACAGGGATTGTTAGCTTTCTTT

v_gene: TRBV18
j_gene: TRBJ1-4
abundance: many
d_gene: NA
len: 16
CDR3aa: CASSPTGIATNEKLFF
CDR3nt: TGTGCCAGCTCACCCACAGGGATAGCAACTAATGAAAAACTGTTTTTT

v_gene: TRBV2
j_gene: TRBJ2-1
abundance: many
d_gene: NA
len: 11
CDR3aa: CVSGLYNEQFF
CDR3nt: TGCGTCAGCGGCCTCTACAATGAGCAGTTCTTC

v_gene: TRBV18
j_gene: TRBJ2-7
abundance: many
d_gene: NA
len: 13
CDR3aa: CASSQGRDNEQYF
CDR3nt: TGTGCCAGCTCACAGGGCCGAGACAACGAACAGTACTTC

v_gene: TRBV12-3/TRBV12-4
j_gene: TRBJ2-3
abundance: many
d_gene: TRBD2
len: 16
CDR3aa: CASSGLAGEETDTQYF
CDR3nt: TGTGCCAGCAGCGGACTAGCGGGAGAGGAGACAGATACGCAGTATTTT

v_gene: TRBV30
j_gene: TRBJ1-6
abundance: many
d_gene: NA
len: 14
CDR3aa: CAWSARPYNSPLHF
CDR3nt: TGTGCCTGGAGTGCGCGGCCATATAATTCACCCCTCCACTTT